These 23 T cell receptor beta chains came from one sample sequenced in a study of cytomegalovirus exposure and HLA in healthy donors. Researchers ran the PCR with 60 Vbeta and 13 Jbeta primers. Libraries were prepared by immunoSEQ multiplex PCR; TCRdb keeps only in-frame clonotypes and omits some of them. The repertoire holds approximately 90,000 clones, with around 75% as singletons. Sequencing was done on a sample of PBMCs. The receptors were sampled from a man aged 35 to 55 in good health and CMV-seronegative.

This sequence joins TRBV7-2 and TRBJ2-1; 7 bases agree with TRBD1. Unmatched junction bases numbered 2, after V lost 3 bases and J lost 6 bases. This CDR3 contains 13 residues. Germline V CDR1 and CDR2: SGHTA, FQGNSA. The CDR3 reads CASSFDRANEQFF. The CDR3 DNA reads as TGTGCCAGCAGCTTTGACAGGGCCAATGAGCAGTTCTTC.

The chain employs TRBV28 and TRBJ2-2; 13 bases are shared with TRBD2. Germline assignment: CDR1 MDHEN and CDR2 SYDVKM. V dropped 1 base and J dropped 4; count of bases not matched to a gene: 6. The CDR3 length is 18 residues. CDR3 amino acids: CASSLSRLAGGITGELFF. The CDR3 nucleotides are TGTGCCAGCAGTTTATCCCGACTAGCGGGGGGAATCACCGGGGAGCTGTTTTTT.

The chain has TRBV5-5 and TRBJ1-1; D perhaps matches TRBD1 (5 bases). The germline V and J ends were trimmed by 2 bases and 0 bases, with 11 bases remaining between them. The CDR3 covers 15 residues. Germline V lookup: CDR1 SGHKS, CDR2 YYEKEE (reference sequence). The CDR3 here is CASSFSGVMNTEAFF. Written as DNA, the CDR3 is TGTGCCAGCAGCTTTTCGGGGGTAATGAACACTGAAGCTTTCTTT. The whole variable domain, filled in from reference TRBV5-5 and TRBJ1-1, reads DAGVTQSPTHLIKTRGQQVTLRCSPISGHKSVSWYQQVLGQGPQFIFQYYEKEERGRGNFPDRFSARQFPNYSSELNVNALLLGDSALYLCASSFSGVMNTEAFFGQGTRLTVV.

This clone was seen only a few times. The CDR3 carries no conserved terminal phenylalanine or tryptophan, so it likely arises from a read error. The DNA is left out, because the CDR3 cannot be placed on it with certainty; the CDR3 is given as TCRdb lists it. The rearrangement joins TRBV6-1 to TRBJ1-1; the table calls TRBD1, which could not be checked here. Inclusive of both ends, the CDR3 amounts to 11 amino acids. The germline V gene encodes CDR1 MNHNS and CDR2 SASEGT. The CDR3 sequence is CASSELWDRSV.

The chain has TRBV2 and TRBJ1-2, with 7 bases fitting TRBD1. Germline CDR1 and CDR2: SNHLY and FYNNEI. This CDR3 comprises 14 residues. V was clipped by 6 bases and J by 4 bases; unmatched bases: 8. The CDR3 region has the DNA TGTGCCAGCAGGAACAGGGGATCGTTCTATGGCTACACCTTC. Encoded protein: CASRNRGSFYGYTF.

The gene calls are TRBV6-1 and TRBJ1-1; 8 positions match TRBD1. Germline CDR1 reads MNHNS; CDR2 reads SASEGT. The CDR3 extends over 16 amino acids. With 4 bases clipped from V and 2 bases from J, the junction kept 9 bases outside the gene matches. CDR3 sequence: CASSVNRQGYNTEAFF. The CDR3 DNA follows: TGTGCCAGCAGTGTTAACCGACAGGGGTATAACACTGAAGCTTTCTTT.

The V gene is TRBV7-9, the J gene TRBJ2-3; possible D gene TRBD2, 6 bases. The germline V gene has CDR1 SEHNR and CDR2 FQNEAQ (reference sequence). V was shortened by 3 bases and J by 8 bases, with 12 bases between the two germline ends. The CDR3 sequence is 13 residues long. The CDR3 loop is CASSFPGLLTQYF. The DNA of the CDR3 is TGTGCCAGCAGCTTCCCGGGACTCCTTACGCAGTATTTT.

This clone turned up a few times. Additional DNA sequences in this sample encode the identical CDR3. The chain employs TRBV5-6 and TRBJ1-1; 7 nucleotides line up with TRBD1. The length of the CDR3 is 14 residues. Trimming took 0 bases from V and 5 from J; bases not matched to a gene: 4. The germline V gene encodes CDR1 SGHDT and CDR2 YYEEEE. This CDR3 reads CASSLAAGGTEAFF. The DNA of the CDR3 is TGTGCCAGCAGCTTGGCGGCAGGGGGAACTGAAGCTTTCTTT.

This rearrangement joins TRBV28 to TRBJ1-5; no definite D call. Per the germline V gene, CDR1 is MDHEN and CDR2 is SYDVKM. V was trimmed by 1 base and J by 4 bases, leaving 5 bases between them. The CDR3 length is 13 residues. The CDR3 region has the DNA TGTGCCAGCAGTTTATCCTCGAATCAGCCCCAGCATTTT. Translation gives CASSLSSNQPQHF.

V usage is TRBV10-3 and J usage is TRBJ2-7; 10 positions agree with TRBD1. V shed 7 bases and J 7 bases; nucleotides not matched to a gene: 4. CDR1 is ENHRY, CDR2 SYGVKD, per germline. The CDR3 loop spans 12 amino acids. The CDR3, as DNA: TGTGCCATCAATGGACAGGGGGATGAGCAGTACTTC. It translates to CAINGQGDEQYF.

The chain recombines TRBV6-1 with TRBJ1-2; maybe TRBD1 (6 bases). In germline, CDR1 is MNHNS, CDR2 SASEGT. Trimming stripped 5 bases from V and 0 bases from J, with 10 bases between. This CDR3 contains 14 residues. This chain's CDR3 is CASSRQGTNYGYTF. CDR3 nucleotides: TGTGCCAGCAGTCGGCAGGGGACTAACTATGGCTACACCTTC.

The rearrangement uses TRBV5-1 and TRBJ2-7, with 7 bases aligning to TRBD1. CDR1 is SGHRS and CDR2 is YFSETQ in the germline V gene. The trim removed 4 bases at V and 4 bases at J, leaving 11 bases unmatched. The CDR3 consists of 15 residues. The CDR3 sequence: CASSQGVGGIYEQYF. CDR3 bases: TGCGCCAGCAGCCAGGGGGTTGGGGGAATATACGAGCAGTACTTC.

The chain employs TRBV6-1 and TRBJ2-6; tentative D call: TRBD1 (6 bases). The CDR3 contains 14 residues. V lost 9 bases and J 1 base, leaving 10 bases between the germline ends. Germline CDR1 is MNHNS and CDR2 is SASEGT. CDR3 bases: TGTGCCAGTATTCAGGGGTCTGGGGCCAACGTCCTGACTTTC. Its translation is CASIQGSGANVLTF.

This clone appeared a few times. The rearrangement uses TRBV6-1 and TRBJ1-1; no firm D call. The CDR3 has 13 amino acids. V was shortened by 4 bases and J by 5 bases, with 11 bases between the two germline ends. CDR1 and CDR2 (germline): MNHNS, SASEGT. The CDR3 bases are TGTGCCAGCAGTGGAGACTTTAGAACTGAAGCTTTCTTT. It is translated as CASSGDFRTEAFF.

This clone has only a few counts. The chain links TRBV6-6 to TRBJ2-7; D gene uncertain. Germline assignment: CDR1 MNHNY and CDR2 SVGAGI (reference sequence). The V and J ends lost 2 bases and 3 bases respectively, with 17 bases between them. The length of the CDR3 is 16 residues. The CDR3 bases are TGTGCCAGCAGTTACCCGTTACAGAGAACCCTCTACGAGCAGTACTTC. It translates to CASSYPLQRTLYEQYF.

The chain uses TRBV7-8 and TRBJ1-2; TRBD1 matches at 10 bases. In germline, CDR1 is SGHVS, CDR2 FQNEAQ. The junction had 10 bases not matched to a gene; V was cut back by 1 base and J by 8 bases. CDR3 size: 16 residues. The CDR3 nucleotides are TGTGCCAGCAGCTTAGGCCGGGACAGGGGTCGGGAAGGCTACACCTTC. The encoded protein is CASSLGRDRGREGYTF.

The chain uses TRBV19 and TRBJ1-1; tentatively, D is TRBD1 (6 bases). Trimming shortened V by 7 bases and J by 5 bases, and 17 bases separated the two germline ends. The CDR3 spans 14 residues. Germline V gene sequence: CDR1 LNHDA, CDR2 SQIVND (reference sequence). The CDR3 loop is CASTLPGGQTEAFF. In DNA, the CDR3 is TGTGCCAGTACCCTCCCCGGGGGGCAGACTGAAGCTTTCTTT.

V usage is TRBV5-1 and J usage is TRBJ1-6, with 9 nucleotides matching TRBD1. There are 15 residues in the CDR3. CDR1 is SGHRS, CDR2 YFSETQ, per germline. The ends lost 4 bases at V and 7 bases at J; junction bases unmatched: 6. Here the CDR3 reads CASSPGQGMNSPLHF. DNA of the CDR3: TGCGCCAGCAGCCCGGGACAGGGTATGAATTCACCCCTCCACTTT.

The chain couples TRBV6-5 to TRBJ1-2; D not certain. Germline CDR1 reads MNHEY; CDR2 reads SVGAGI. Trimming took 0 bases from V and 2 from J, leaving 10 bases between them. This CDR3 is 15 amino acids long. The CDR3 nucleotides read TGTGCCAGCAGTTACTCAGGAGATCCGAACTATGGCTACACCTTC. It is translated as CASSYSGDPNYGYTF.

The V gene is TRBV2, the J gene TRBJ2-7; D possibly corresponds to TRBD2 (7 bases). Trimming took off 9 bases at V and 5 bases at J, with 11 bases between the two ends. Germline V gene data show CDR1 as SNHLY and CDR2 as FYNNEI. The CDR3 contains 11 residues. The CDR3, as DNA: TGTGCCAGTGGCGGGGGCCACGAGCAGTACTTC. Protein: CASGGGHEQYF.

The CDR3 reads CASSGSGDTGELFF. CDR3 bases: TGTGCCAGCAGTGGTAGCGGGGACACCGGGGAGCTGTTTTTT. The genes are TRBV9 and TRBJ2-2, with TRBD2 matching over 8 bases. CDR3 length: 14 amino acids. Germline trimming cut 5 bases from V and 3 bases from J; bases unmatched to any gene: 3. The germline V gene encodes CDR1 SGDLS and CDR2 YYNGEE.

V is TRBV11-3 and J is TRBJ2-5; no reliable D call. V was trimmed by 4 bases and J by 4 bases, leaving 7 bases between them. The germline V gene encodes CDR1 SGHNT and CDR2 YENEEA. The CDR3 spans 12 residues. The CDR3 sequence: CASSSLGETQYF. CDR3 DNA sequence: TGTGCCAGCAGCTCTCTCGGAGAGACCCAGTACTTC.

The V call is TRBV5-1, the J call TRBJ1-2, with TRBD1 as a possible D gene (6 bases). This CDR3 is built from 14 residues. Germline V gene lookup returns CDR1 SGHRS and CDR2 YFSETQ. Trimming took off 3 bases at V and 7 bases at J, with 16 bases between the two ends. CDR3 in DNA: TGCGCCAGCAGCTCCCAGGGGTTCGGCTTTGGCTACACCTTC. It is translated as CASSSQGFGFGYTF. Full variable domain (remainder filled in from reference TRBV5-1 and TRBJ1-2): KAGVTQTPRYLIKTRGQQVTLSCSPISGHRSVSWYQQTPGQGLQFLFEYFSETQRNKGNFPGRFSGRQFSNSRSEMNVSTLELGDSALYLCASSSQGFGFGYTFGSGTRLTVV.